This T cell receptor (beta chain) was sequenced during a study of blood T cells in healthy people across ages. Combining a sample-barcoded 5' primer with a J-beta primer mix, a second PCR ran for roughly 7 to 12 cycles. A tag from a template-switch adaptor with 12 random nucleotides marked each cDNA molecule. TCRdb re-analysed the 5' RACE reads in MiXCR, keeping a single row per CDR3 protein. The table records roughly 550,000 distinct CDR3 sequences, around 24% of them present only once. Study-level results: Higher naive T cell percentage went strongly together with higher TCR beta diversity. Age showed a roughly linear inverse relationship with TCR beta diversity per million T cells.

Trimming cost V 0 bases and J 8 bases; bases outside gene matches: 7. This CDR3 is built from 14 residues. The germline V gene encodes CDR1 DFQATT and CDR2 SNEGSKA (reference sequence). This clonotype was seen only a few times. No antigen is known for it. These data also formed part of another study, on T cells of mothers and their children. This second study says: Each child gave some 3 million TCR beta CDR3 reads (each mother, over 8.5 million).

The origin of this receptor is a boy younger than 18 in good health. Sample: blood. The chain joins TRBV20-1 to TRBJ2-1; TRBD1 aligns across 7 bases. The CDR3 DNA is TGCAGTGCTAGAGATCGACAGGGTTACGATGAGCAGTTCTTC. It specifies CSARDRQGYDEQFF.